This T cell receptor (beta chain) was documented in a study of OX40 agonist ivuxolimab in advanced cancers. The study, taken as a whole, reports: Expanded peripheral T-cell antigen specificity went undetermined.

A remark on this clone: Its antigen is currently unknown.

Germline assignment: CDR1 MNHNS and CDR2 SASEGT. This CDR3 region has 15 residues. Trimming left V 3 bases short and J 3 bases short, with 11 bases between. Sequencing was performed with immunoSEQ multiplex PCR; in TCRdb, only in-frame clones are kept and a portion is missing. The sample lists some 77,000 clones; about 92% were seen once. The clonotype comes from an adult with an advanced solid tumor such as melanoma, head and neck, liver or kidney cancer. Sample: CD4+ or CD8+ T cells sorted from blood, taken in a trial of the OX40 agonist ivuxolimab. The V call is TRBV6-1, the J call TRBJ1-4; D unclear. CDR3 sequence (DNA): TGTGCCAGCAGTGAGCACCTAGGACCTAATGAAAAACTGTTTTTT. Protein sequence: CASSEHLGPNEKLFF.